A selection of T cell receptor beta chains follows, all from one sample in a study of T cell changes during pregnancy in multiple sclerosis. Here immunoSEQ multiplex PCR was the method, and the copy in TCRdb shows in-frame clones only, minus some. Of roughly 79,000 clones in the sample, under 95% are singletons; the top ten hold around 0.45%. Source: CD4+ T cells from peripheral blood mononuclear cells, taken before pregnancy. The receptors come from a female donor with multiple sclerosis, enrolled in a pregnancy study. CDR3s include the opening cysteine and the closing phenylalanine or tryptophan. A D gene is named only where the DNA matches it firmly. Size tells how often a clone was seen (once, few, many) or the class of an expanded clone, and some rows leave it out.

CDR3aa | CDR3nt | d_gene | abundance | j_gene | v_gene
CASSSIMFVGQGDRETQYF | TGTGCCAGCAGCTCGATCATGTTCGTCGGACAGGGGGATCGGGAGACCCAGTACTTC | TRBD1 | . | TRBJ2-5 | TRBV7-6
CASSRPDGLLTYGYTF | TGTGCCAGTAGTAGGCCCGACGGACTTCTGACCTATGGCTACACCTTC | . | . | TRBJ1-2 | TRBV19
CASSLEQLYGYTF | TGTGCCAGCAGCTTAGAACAGCTCTATGGCTACACCTTC | . | . | TRBJ1-2 | TRBV7-2
CASSASGRGNTGELFF | TGTGCCAGCAGCGCTAGCGGGAGGGGGAACACCGGGGAGCTGTTTTTT | TRBD2 | few | TRBJ2-2 | TRBV9
CASSQATGVYGYTF | TGCGCCAGCAGCCAAGCTACAGGGGTCTATGGCTACACCTTC | TRBD1 | . | TRBJ1-2 | TRBV4-3
CASSGETGYGYTF | TGTGCCAGCAGTGGTGAGACAGGCTATGGCTACACCTTC | . | . | TRBJ1-2 | TRBV6-1
CASNLAGQETQYF | TGTGCCAGCAACCTAGCGGGCCAAGAGACCCAGTACTTC | TRBD2 | . | TRBJ2-5 | TRBV6-1
CASSLTTGGANEKLFF | TGTGCCAGCAGCTTGACCACAGGGGGAGCTAATGAAAAACTGTTTTTT | TRBD1 | . | TRBJ1-4 | TRBV5-5
CASSYSGTTDTQYF | TGTGCCAGCAGCTATAGCGGGACCACAGATACGCAGTATTTT | TRBD2 | . | TRBJ2-3 | TRBV7-8
CASSLLKLEQYF | TGTGCCAGCAGCTTACTAAAACTCGAGCAGTACTTC | . | . | TRBJ2-7 | TRBV7-2
CASSAGTGETGELFF | TGTGCCAGCAGCGCCGGGACAGGGGAAACCGGGGAGCTGTTTTTT | TRBD1 | . | TRBJ2-2 | TRBV9
CASSLFRQGKYQETQYF | TGTGCCAGCAGCTTGTTTAGGCAGGGGAAATACCAAGAGACCCAGTACTTC | . | . | TRBJ2-5 | TRBV7-6
CASGDREYYGYTF | TGTGCCAGCGGGGACAGGGAGTACTATGGCTACACCTTC | TRBD1 | few | TRBJ1-2 | TRBV2
CASSLVRSPLHF | TGTGCCAGCAGCTTGGTTCGTTCACCCCTCCACTTT | . | . | TRBJ1-6 | TRBV5-6
CASKLRSNQPQHF | TGTGCCAGTAAGCTCAGGAGCAATCAGCCCCAGCATTTT | . | . | TRBJ1-5 | TRBV19
CASSLRWGGGTEAFF | TGTGCCAGCAGCTTGCGATGGGGGGGCGGTACTGAAGCTTTCTTT | . | . | TRBJ1-1 | TRBV5-5
CAWSVLTGISGNTIYF | TGTGCCTGGAGTGTACTGACGGGTATCTCTGGAAACACCATATATTTT | . | . | TRBJ1-3 | TRBV30
CASSPVGGGSNQPQHF | TGTGCCAGCAGCCCCGTGGGTGGAGGCAGTAATCAGCCCCAGCATTTT | . | . | TRBJ1-5 | TRBV28
CASSDRSDSPLHF | TGTGCCAGCAGCGACAGGTCTGATTCACCCCTCCACTTT | . | few | TRBJ1-6 | TRBV6-1
CASSLQGGASTDTQYF | TGCGCCAGCAGCTTGCAAGGGGGGGCCAGCACAGATACGCAGTATTTT | . | . | TRBJ2-3 | TRBV5-1
CASSPLPTGRNGYTF | TGTGCCAGCAGTCCCCTTCCGACAGGGAGAAATGGCTACACCTTC | TRBD1 | . | TRBJ1-2 | TRBV27
CACSRDRVYGYTF | TGTGCCTGCTCCCGGGACAGGGTATACGGCTACACCTTC | TRBD1 | . | TRBJ1-2 | TRBV30
CASKRDRISYNEQFF | TGTGCCAGCAAGAGGGACAGGATCTCCTACAATGAGCAGTTCTTC | TRBD1 | . | TRBJ2-1 | TRBV2
CSAANSYEQYF | TGCAGCGCCGCTAACAGCTACGAGCAGTACTTC | . | . | TRBJ2-7 | TRBV29-1
CASSFPPGRAAYEQYF | TGCGCCAGCAGCTTTCCCCCCGGGCGAGCGGCCTACGAGCAGTACTTC | . | . | TRBJ2-7 | TRBV5-1
CASRLRDRGRYETQYF | TGTGCCAGCAGACTCCGGGACAGGGGGCGGTATGAGACCCAGTACTTC | . | . | TRBJ2-5 | TRBV21-1
CASSLETSGTPYEQYF | TGTGCCAGCAGCTTGGAGACTAGCGGGACTCCCTACGAGCAGTACTTC | TRBD2 | . | TRBJ2-7 | TRBV5-6
CASSVAGTEYNSPLHF | TGTGCCAGCAGCGTAGCAGGGACAGAGTATAATTCACCCCTCCACTTT | TRBD1 | . | TRBJ1-6 | TRBV9
CASSTGQGAEAFF | TGTGCCAGCAGCACGGGACAGGGGGCTGAAGCTTTCTTT | TRBD1 | few | TRBJ1-1 | TRBV7-9
CASSQRASGTTGELFF | TGTGCCAGCAGCCAACGGGCTAGCGGGACTACCGGGGAGCTGTTTTTT | TRBD2 | . | TRBJ2-2 | TRBV7-9
CASSLDRVNEQFF | TGTGCCAGCAGCTTAGACAGGGTTAATGAGCAGTTCTTC | . | once | TRBJ2-1 | TRBV7-9
CASSFRQVGSEAFF | TGTGCCAGCAGCTTTAGACAGGTTGGATCTGAAGCTTTCTTT | . | once | TRBJ1-1 | TRBV7-2
CASSLVSGVNEQYF | TGTGCCAGCAGCTTAGTTTCCGGGGTGAACGAGCAGTACTTC | . | . | TRBJ2-7 | TRBV7-9
CASSFQDTGELFF | TGCGCCAGCAGCTTCCAGGACACCGGGGAGCTGTTTTTT | . | . | TRBJ2-2 | TRBV5-1
CASSEPGGYYEQFF | TGTGCCAGCAGTGAACCCGGAGGGTACTATGAGCAGTTCTTC | . | . | TRBJ2-1 | TRBV6-1
CASSLILSGRTNEKLFF | TGTGCCAGCAGCTTGATACTTTCGGGGAGAACTAATGAAAAACTGTTTTTT | . | once | TRBJ1-4 | TRBV7-9
CASSEGQGSDTQYF | TGTGCCAGCAGCGAGGGACAGGGGTCCGATACGCAGTATTTT | TRBD1 | . | TRBJ2-3 | TRBV5-4
CASSLGNKSSYEQYF | TGTGCCAGCTCACTGGGCAACAAGAGCTCCTACGAGCAGTACTTC | . | . | TRBJ2-7 | TRBV18
CASSSISGTSTDTQYF | TGTGCCAGCAGCTCAATCTCAGGCACTAGCACAGATACGCAGTATTTT | . | . | TRBJ2-3 | TRBV11-3
CAWSQSQSNQPQHF | TGTGCCTGGAGCCAAAGTCAGTCCAATCAGCCCCAGCATTTT | . | . | TRBJ1-5 | TRBV30
CATQNGGTDTQYF | TGTGCCACCCAAAACGGGGGGACAGATACGCAGTATTTT | TRBD2 | . | TRBJ2-3 | TRBV15
CASSPRLAGVIDTQYF | TGTGCCAGCAGCCCCAGACTAGCGGGAGTTATTGATACGCAGTATTTT | TRBD2 | . | TRBJ2-3 | TRBV7-9
CASSLDRYEQYF | TGCGCCAGCAGCTTGGACCGGTACGAGCAGTACTTC | . | . | TRBJ2-7 | TRBV5-1
CASSVLETGNTIYF | TGTGCCAGCAGTGTCCTAGAAACTGGAAACACCATATATTTT | . | . | TRBJ1-3 | TRBV2
CASSQRRDRVDEKLFF | TGTGCCAGCAGTCAACGCCGGGACAGGGTGGATGAAAAACTGTTTTTT | TRBD1 | . | TRBJ1-4 | TRBV27
CASSASSGWQYNEQFF | TGTGCCAGCAGTGCGTCTTCCGGGTGGCAGTACAATGAGCAGTTCTTC | . | . | TRBJ2-1 | TRBV2
CASSQQRGGLTDTQYF | TGTGCCAGCAGCCAACAGCGGGGGGGCCTTACAGATACGCAGTATTTT | TRBD2 | . | TRBJ2-3 | TRBV7-9
CASSAPSKSNNEQFF | TGTGCCAGCTCTGCGCCTTCGAAATCTAACAATGAGCAGTTCTTC | . | . | TRBJ2-1 | TRBV18
CASSGLDSSGANVLTF | TGTGCCAGCAGCGGACTAGATTCGTCTGGGGCCAACGTCCTGACTTTC | . | once | TRBJ2-6 | TRBV9